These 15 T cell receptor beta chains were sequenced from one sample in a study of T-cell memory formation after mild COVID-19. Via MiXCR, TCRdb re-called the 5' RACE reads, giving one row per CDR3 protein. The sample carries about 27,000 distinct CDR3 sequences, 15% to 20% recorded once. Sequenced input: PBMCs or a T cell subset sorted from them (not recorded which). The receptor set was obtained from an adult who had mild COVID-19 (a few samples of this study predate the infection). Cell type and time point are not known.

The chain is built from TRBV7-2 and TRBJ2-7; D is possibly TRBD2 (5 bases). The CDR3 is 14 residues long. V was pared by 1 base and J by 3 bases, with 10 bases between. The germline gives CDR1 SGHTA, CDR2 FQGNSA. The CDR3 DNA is TGTGCCAGCAGCTTAGGAGGAGGTTTCTACGAGCAGTACTTC. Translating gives CASSLGGGFYEQYF. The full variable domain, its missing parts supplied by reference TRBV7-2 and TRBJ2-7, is GAGVSQSPSNKVTEKGKDVELRCDPISGHTALYWYRQSLGQGLEFLIYFQGNSAPDKSGLPSDRFSAERTGGSVSTLTIQRTQQEDSAVYLCASSLGGGFYEQYFGPGTRLTVT.

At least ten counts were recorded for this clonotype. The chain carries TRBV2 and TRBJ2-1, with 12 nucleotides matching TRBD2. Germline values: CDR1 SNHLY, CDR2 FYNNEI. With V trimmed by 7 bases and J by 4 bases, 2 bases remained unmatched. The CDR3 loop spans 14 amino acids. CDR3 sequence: CASKGLAGYNEQFF. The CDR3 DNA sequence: TGTGCCAGCAAGGGACTAGCGGGTTACAATGAGCAGTTCTTC.

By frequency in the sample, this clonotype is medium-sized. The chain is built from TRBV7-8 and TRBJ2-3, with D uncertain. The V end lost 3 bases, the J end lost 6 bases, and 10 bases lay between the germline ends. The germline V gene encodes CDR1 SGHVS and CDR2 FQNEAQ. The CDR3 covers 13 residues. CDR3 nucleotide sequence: TGTGCCAGCAGCTTCCAGCCTAGGGATACGCAGTATTTT. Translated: CASSFQPRDTQYF.

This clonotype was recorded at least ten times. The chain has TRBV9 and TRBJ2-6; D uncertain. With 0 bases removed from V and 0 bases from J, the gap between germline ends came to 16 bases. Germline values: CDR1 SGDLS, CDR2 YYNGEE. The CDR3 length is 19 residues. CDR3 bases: TGTGCCAGCAGCGTAGCCGAGACAATCGGTTACTCTGGGGCCAACGTCCTGACTTTC. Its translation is CASSVAETIGYSGANVLTF.

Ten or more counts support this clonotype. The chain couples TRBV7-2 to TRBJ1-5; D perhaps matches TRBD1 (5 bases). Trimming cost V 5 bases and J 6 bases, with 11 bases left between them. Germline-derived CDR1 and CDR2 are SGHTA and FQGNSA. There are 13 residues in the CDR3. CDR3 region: CASSPGRVQPQHF. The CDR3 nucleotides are TGTGCCAGCAGCCCGGGGCGCGTTCAGCCCCAGCATTTT.

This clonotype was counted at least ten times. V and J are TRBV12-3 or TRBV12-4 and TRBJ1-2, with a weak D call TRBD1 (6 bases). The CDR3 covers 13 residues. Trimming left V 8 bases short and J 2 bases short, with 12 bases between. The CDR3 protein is CASDPRGNYGYTF. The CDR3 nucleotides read TGTGCCAGCGATCCGAGGGGGAACTATGGCTACACCTTC.

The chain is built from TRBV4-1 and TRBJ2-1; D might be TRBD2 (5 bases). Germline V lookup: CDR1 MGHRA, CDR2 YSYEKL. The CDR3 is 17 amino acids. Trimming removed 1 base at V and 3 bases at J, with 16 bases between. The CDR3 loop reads CASSQAPGDPLYNEQFF. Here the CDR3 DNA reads TGCGCCAGCAGCCAAGCCCCCGGGGATCCCCTCTACAATGAGCAGTTCTTC.

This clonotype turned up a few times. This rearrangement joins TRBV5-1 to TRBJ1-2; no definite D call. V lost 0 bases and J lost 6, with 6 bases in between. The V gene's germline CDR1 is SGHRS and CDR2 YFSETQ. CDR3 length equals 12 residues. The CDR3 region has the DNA TGCGCCAGCAGCTTGGGATTCGATGGCTACACCTTC. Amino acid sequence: CASSLGFDGYTF.

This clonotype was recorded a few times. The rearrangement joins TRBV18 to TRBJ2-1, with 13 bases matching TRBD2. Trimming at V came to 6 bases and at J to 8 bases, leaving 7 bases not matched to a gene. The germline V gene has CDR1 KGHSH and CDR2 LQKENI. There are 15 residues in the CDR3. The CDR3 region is CASSPGLAGVHEQFF. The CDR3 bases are TGTGCCAGCTCCCCAGGACTAGCGGGAGTACATGAGCAGTTCTTC.

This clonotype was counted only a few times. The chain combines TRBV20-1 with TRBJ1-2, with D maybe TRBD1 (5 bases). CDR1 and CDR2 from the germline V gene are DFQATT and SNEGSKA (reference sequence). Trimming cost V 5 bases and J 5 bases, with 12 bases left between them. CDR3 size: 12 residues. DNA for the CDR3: TGCAGTGCTGACCCCGGGGGATATGGCTACACCTTC. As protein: CSADPGGYGYTF.

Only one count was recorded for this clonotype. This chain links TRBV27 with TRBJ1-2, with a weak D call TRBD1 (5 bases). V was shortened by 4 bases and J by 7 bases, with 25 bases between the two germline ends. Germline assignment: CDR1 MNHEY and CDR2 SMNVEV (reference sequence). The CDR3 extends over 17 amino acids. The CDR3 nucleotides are TGTGCCAGCAGTTCCATCTGGGAAGGGGATGAGATGGTTGGCTACACCTTC. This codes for CASSSIWEGDEMVGYTF.

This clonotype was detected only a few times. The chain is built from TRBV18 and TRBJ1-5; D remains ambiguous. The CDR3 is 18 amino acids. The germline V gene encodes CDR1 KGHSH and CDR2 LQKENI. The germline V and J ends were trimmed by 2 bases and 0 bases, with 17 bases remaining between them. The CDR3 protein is CASSPSSRSLASNQPQHF. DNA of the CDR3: TGTGCCAGCTCACCAAGCAGCCGCAGCCTGGCTAGCAATCAGCCCCAGCATTTT.

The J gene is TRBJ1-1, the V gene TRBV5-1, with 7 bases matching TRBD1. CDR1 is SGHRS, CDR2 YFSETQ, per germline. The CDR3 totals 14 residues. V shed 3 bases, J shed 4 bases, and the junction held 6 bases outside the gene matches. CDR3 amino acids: CASSYRGASTEAFF. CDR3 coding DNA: TGCGCCAGCAGCTACAGGGGTGCGAGCACTGAAGCTTTCTTT.

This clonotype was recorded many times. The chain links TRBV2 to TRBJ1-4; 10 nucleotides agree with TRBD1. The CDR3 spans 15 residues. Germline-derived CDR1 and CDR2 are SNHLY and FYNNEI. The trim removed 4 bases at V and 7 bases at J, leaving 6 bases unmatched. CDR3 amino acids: CASSVLGTGAEKLFF. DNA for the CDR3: TGTGCCAGCAGTGTGTTGGGGACAGGGGCTGAAAAACTGTTTTTT. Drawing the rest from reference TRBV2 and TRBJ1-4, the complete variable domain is EPEVTQTPSHQVTQMGQEVILRCVPISNHLYFYWYRQILGQKVEFLVSFYNNEISEKSEIFDDQFSVERPDGSNFTLKIRSTKLEDSAMYFCASSVLGTGAEKLFFGSGTQLSVL.

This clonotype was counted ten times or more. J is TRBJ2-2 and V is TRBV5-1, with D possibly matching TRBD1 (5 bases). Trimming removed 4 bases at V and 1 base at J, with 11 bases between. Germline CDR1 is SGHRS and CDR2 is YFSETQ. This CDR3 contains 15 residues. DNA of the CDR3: TGCGCCAGCAGCGGCAGGGCCGGGAACACCGGGGAGCTGTTTTTT. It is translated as CASSGRAGNTGELFF.